A single sample is the source of the 6 T cell receptor beta chains below, sequenced in a study of regulatory T cells in long-lasting Graves disease. Arm-PCR with iRepertoire HTBI primers amplified the CDR3 regions for these TCR beta libraries. TCRdb ran MiXCR on the multiplex PCR reads and lists one entry per CDR3 protein. The sample lists about 620,000 distinct CDR3 sequences; under 20% were seen once. Time point noted: newly diagnosed GD, antithyroid drugs for less than 3 months. Construction of the TCR library relied on RNA isolated from PBMCs. This sample also belongs to another study, concerning T cells in Graves' hyperthyroidism and ophthalmopathy.

Source: peripheral blood mononuclear cells (PBMCs), taken at new diagnosis, from a patient treated with antithyroid drugs. These receptors came from a woman aged 30 to 39 with Graves disease.

This sequence joins TRBV20-1 and TRBJ2-1; D is uncertain. The V and J ends lost 3 bases and 4 bases respectively, with 13 bases between them. CDR1 is DFQATT and CDR2 is SNEGSKA in the germline V gene (reference sequence). This CDR3 region has 14 residues. CDR3 sequence: CSASSGPAYNEQFF. For the CDR3, the DNA is TGCAGTGCTAGTTCTGGACCCGCGTACAATGAGCAGTTCTTC.

This chain connects TRBV4-1 to TRBJ2-3, with 9 positions matching TRBD2. V shed 1 base, J shed 3 bases, and the junction held 5 bases outside the gene matches. The CDR3 loop spans 16 amino acids. In germline, CDR1 is MGHRA, CDR2 YSYEKL. DNA for the CDR3: TGCGCCAGCAGCCAAGTAGCGGGAGTCCTTACAGATACGCAGTATTTT. Protein sequence: CASSQVAGVLTDTQYF.

With regard to this clonotype: No DNA is shown, since the ends of the CDR3 on it are uncertain; the CDR3 is the one TCRdb lists. The V call is TRBV24-1, the J call TRBJ1-4; TRBD1, the table's D call, was not compared with the DNA. Germline V gene lookup returns CDR1 KGHDR and CDR2 SFDVKD. The CDR3 has 14 amino acids, counting both end residues. CDR3 region: CATSDPRGRKNCFF.

This chain connects TRBV4-2 to TRBJ2-5, with D possibly matching TRBD2 (5 bases). The J call is doubtful: the DNA matches TRBJ2-1 better. Germline CDR1 LGHNA, CDR2 YNFKEQ. The CDR3 consists of 16 residues. The CDR3, as DNA: TGTGCCAGCAGCCAAGATTACGGGATCTCCTACAATGAGCAGTTCTTC. Protein: CASSQDYGISYNEQFF.

This clonotype showed up just a few times. The junction departs from germline at one end; a sequencing error may be responsible. The gene calls are TRBV7-7 and TRBJ2-1; either TRBD1 or TRBD2 may supply D (5 bases each). The CDR3 covers 16 residues. Looked up from germline, CDR1 is SSHAT and CDR2 is FNYEAQ (reference sequence). CDR3 nucleotide sequence: TGTGCTAGCAGCTTAGCCCCCCCGGGGCCCTACAATGAGCAGTTCTTC. This translates into CASSLAPPGPYNEQFF.

This clonotype came up once. This chain links TRBV10-3 with TRBJ1-2; maybe TRBD1 (5 bases). In germline, CDR1 is ENHRY, CDR2 SYGVKD. V was shortened by 8 bases and J by 3 bases, with 16 bases between the two germline ends. CDR3 length: 14 residues. CDR3 in DNA: TGTGCCATCCTCCGCAGGGAAGAGGACTATGGCTACACCTTC. Encoded protein: CAILRREEDYGYTF.